Reported below is one T cell receptor (beta chain). There is no known antigen for this receptor. Nothing much larger sits one base from this clone, and base qualities are not available. The sample comes from a study of patients and donors after allogeneic stem cell transplantation (dated by TCRdb to between 2020 and 2021). The library was made by RT-PCR. The data were produced on a NextSeq 550. TCRdb reworked the public reads: Q25 trimming with fastp, MiXCR clone assembly, productive beta chains retained. Rows with one shared CDR3 protein collapse into an entry with the most common genes and DNA. This sample comprises about 57,000 distinct CDR3 sequences, more than 10% of them detected only once. The top ten constitute under 40% of the sample. Based on the germline V gene (reference sequence), the CDR1 and CDR2 sequences are LNHDA and SQIVND. V is reduced by 5 bases and J by 5 bases, leaving a spacing of 9 bases between them. The CDR3, cysteine through phenylalanine, is 12 amino acids long. The DNA shown is the 36-base CDR3, in frame from base 1.

Sequences were obtained from blood, either unsorted or a sorted T cell fraction (not recorded which). This TCR derives from a human donor who was either an allogeneic HSCT recipient or a stem cell or donor lymphocyte infusion donor (not recorded which). It is not recorded whose cells these are; they may come from a transplant donor. Recombination linked TRBV19 to TRBJ1-1; the D gene lacks a confident call. The CDR3 loop reads CASSWEGTEAFF. The DNA sequence follows: TGTGCCAGTAGTTGGGAGGGTACTGAAGCTTTCTTT.